These 18 T cell receptor beta chains originate from one sample sequenced in a study of CD8+ T cells in alopecia areata. The authors extracted RNA and reverse transcribed it into cDNA as the sequencing template. Generated by immunoSEQ multiplex PCR, the TCRdb table keeps only in-frame clones and is missing some. The sample carries 90,000 to 150,000 clones, more than 45% recorded once. Treatment described: oral pan-JAK inhibitor, 5-10 mg twice daily. Sequencing used CD4+ T cells sorted from blood, obtained at week 4, from a patient treated with tofacitinib. These receptors all come from a human donor with alopecia areata.

This chain uses TRBV5-1 with TRBJ2-1; no clear D gene. Trimming pared 2 bases from V and 0 bases from J, leaving 6 bases between. Looked up from germline, CDR1 is SGHRS and CDR2 is YFSETQ. This CDR3 comprises 14 residues. CDR3 in DNA: TGCGCCAGCAGCTTAGGGTTCTCCTACAATGAGCAGTTCTTC. It specifies CASSLGFSYNEQFF.

The CDR3 sequence: CASGANTEAFF. The CDR3 nucleotides are TGTGCCAGCGGGGCAAACACTGAAGCTTTCTTT. The V gene is TRBV10-3, the J gene TRBJ1-1, with D tentatively TRBD1 (5 bases). This CDR3 region has 11 residues. Germline loops: CDR1 ENHRY, CDR2 SYGVKD. With 10 bases removed from V and 2 bases from J, the gap between germline ends came to 8 bases.

This clone was recorded only once. CDR3 region: CSVAGSGYGYTF. CDR3 coding DNA: TGCAGCGTTGCAGGGTCCGGCTATGGCTACACCTTC. The chain joins TRBV29-1 to TRBJ1-2; weak D call: TRBD1 (5 bases). Germline-derived CDR1 and CDR2 are SQVTM and ANQGSEA. The CDR3 length is 12 residues. Trimming pared 4 bases from V and 4 bases from J, leaving 10 bases between.

This clone has only a few counts. The CDR3 DNA reads as TGTGCCATCAGTGGTAAGGGGTCACAAATGATTCAGTACTTC. This gives the protein CAISGKGSQMIQYF. This chain links TRBV10-3 with TRBJ2-4, with D perhaps matching TRBD1 (5 bases). The germline CDR1 and CDR2 sequences are ENHRY and SYGVKD. V lost 4 bases and J 10 bases, leaving 17 bases between the germline ends. There are 14 residues in the CDR3.

This clone was seen more than once but under ten times. J is TRBJ2-7 and V is TRBV29-1; 10 positions match TRBD2. CDR1 and CDR2 from the germline V gene are SQVTM and ANQGSEA. V shed 6 bases and J 2 bases; nucleotides not matched to a gene: 4. The CDR3 covers 13 residues. This CDR3 is CSVGLAVTYEQYF. CDR3 bases: TGCAGCGTCGGACTAGCGGTGACCTACGAGCAGTACTTC.

This chain's CDR3 is CASQRESNNEQFF. The CDR3 DNA reads TGTGCCAGCCAGCGGGAGTCGAACAATGAGCAGTTCTTC. The chain couples TRBV27 to TRBJ2-1, with 8 nucleotides matching TRBD2. The V and J ends lost 8 bases and 5 bases, in that order; junction bases with no gene match: 5. The CDR3 has 13 residues. Germline CDR1 reads MNHEY; CDR2 reads SMNVEV (reference sequence).

J is TRBJ1-2 and V is TRBV29-1; a possible D gene is TRBD1 (5 bases). The length of the CDR3 is 14 residues. V was clipped by 4 bases and J by 5 bases, with 17 bases between them. The germline gives CDR1 SQVTM, CDR2 ANQGSEA. CDR3 nucleotide sequence: TGCAGCGTTGGGAAAGAGTCGGCAGGGTATGGCTACACCTTC. It translates to CSVGKESAGYGYTF.

This clone was observed once. The chain links TRBV5-1 to TRBJ2-5; D not resolved. Per germline, CDR1 SGHRS and CDR2 YFSETQ. V lost 3 bases and J 5 bases, leaving 5 bases between the germline ends. The CDR3 consists of 11 residues. The CDR3 is CASSWDETQYF. The CDR3 coding sequence is TGCGCCAGCAGCTGGGATGAGACCCAGTACTTC.

The rearrangement links TRBV27 to TRBJ2-6; D not resolved. Deletions cut 4 bases from V and 0 bases from J, with 16 bases between. The CDR3 totals 18 residues. The germline gives CDR1 MNHEY, CDR2 SMNVEV (reference sequence). CDR3 DNA sequence: TGTGCCAGCAGTTCGACCCCCCCAACAGACTCTGGGGCCAACGTCCTGACTTTC. Translated: CASSSTPPTDSGANVLTF.

The table lists this clone with a few counts. V is TRBV14 and J is TRBJ2-1; no clear D gene. Germline-derived CDR1 and CDR2 are SGHDN and FVKESK. Trimming pared 8 bases from V and 2 bases from J, leaving 13 bases between. The CDR3 length is 14 residues. The CDR3 DNA reads as TGTGCCAGCGGGAACCTCGTCCCCTACAATGAGCAGTTCTTC. Protein: CASGNLVPYNEQFF.

This chain connects TRBV30 to TRBJ1-2; TRBD1 agrees at 8 bases. Trimming at V came to 4 bases and at J to 8 bases, leaving 12 bases not matched to a gene. The CDR3 is 14 residues long. Germline CDR1 GTSNPN, CDR2 SVGIG (reference sequence). Here the CDR3 DNA reads TGTGCCTGGACCCAAGGGGGACAGGCGGTCGGCTACACCTTC. As protein: CAWTQGGQAVGYTF.

In this sample, this clone turned up a few times. V gene TRBV2 combines with J gene TRBJ2-6; 10 nucleotides match TRBD1. Germline CDR1 and CDR2: SNHLY and FYNNEI. This CDR3 spans 18 amino acids. The V segment lost 3 bases and the J segment 0 bases; nucleotides outside the gene matches: 5. In DNA form, the CDR3 reads TGTGCCAGCAGTGAGTTGGGACAGGGGATCTCTGGGGCCAACGTCCTGACTTTC. It specifies CASSELGQGISGANVLTF.

Note on this clone: This may be a read error, as it is one base from a much larger clone. The chain has TRBV2 and TRBJ2-1; D unresolved. Germline V CDR1 and CDR2: SNHLY, FYNNEI. This CDR3 region has 11 residues. Between the trimmed V and J ends, which lost 4 bases and 5 bases, there was a span of 3 bases. CDR3 in DNA: TGTGCCAGCAGTGGAGACAATGAGCAGTTCTTC. It translates to CASSGDNEQFF.

The chain combines TRBV29-1 with TRBJ1-2; TRBD1 matches 7 bases. The ends lost 4 bases at V and 5 bases at J; junction bases unmatched: 7. Looked up from germline, CDR1 is SQVTM and CDR2 is ANQGSEA. This CDR3 has 13 residues. The CDR3 protein is CSVGKGAGYGYTF. In DNA form, the CDR3 reads TGCAGCGTTGGGAAGGGGGCCGGGTATGGCTACACCTTC.

The rearrangement joins TRBV29-1 to TRBJ2-7; D not resolved. The germline V gene encodes CDR1 SQVTM and CDR2 ANQGSEA. This CDR3 spans 14 amino acids. V lost 7 bases and J 2 bases, leaving 18 bases between the germline ends. This CDR3 reads CSAVRATSAYEQYF. CDR3 DNA sequence: TGCAGCGCCGTAAGGGCCACATCCGCCTACGAGCAGTACTTC.

The gene calls are TRBV5-1 and TRBJ1-2; 11 bases fit TRBD1. The CDR3 extends over 15 amino acids. After removal of 2 bases from V and 4 bases from J, the junction contained 4 bases not matched to a gene. Germline assignment: CDR1 SGHRS and CDR2 YFSETQ. The CDR3 loop is CASSFRTGGIYGYTF. In DNA form, the CDR3 reads TGCGCCAGCAGCTTTCGGACAGGGGGCATCTATGGCTACACCTTC. Full variable domain (rest looked up from reference TRBV5-1 and TRBJ1-2): KAGVTQTPRYLIKTRGQQVTLSCSPISGHRSVSWYQQTPGQGLQFLFEYFSETQRNKGNFPGRFSGRQFSNSRSEMNVSTLELGDSALYLCASSFRTGGIYGYTFGSGTRLTVV.

The chain carries TRBV9 and TRBJ2-5; perhaps TRBD2 as D (5 bases). This CDR3 region has 13 residues. Deletions cut 4 bases from V and 10 bases from J, with 17 bases between. Germline assignment: CDR1 SGDLS and CDR2 YYNGEE. DNA for the CDR3: TGTGCCAGCAGCCAATCCGCTGCCGGGGACCAGTACTTC. Translated: CASSQSAAGDQYF.

The chain is built from TRBV5-1 and TRBJ1-4; D is uncertain. V gave up 0 bases and J gave up 6 bases, with 9 bases separating them. The CDR3 is 14 residues long. Germline V gene data show CDR1 as SGHRS and CDR2 as YFSETQ. CDR3 in DNA: TGCGCCAGCAGCTTGGATCAGGTAGATGAAAAACTGTTTTTT. Translating it yields CASSLDQVDEKLFF.